A selection of T cell receptor beta chains follows, all from one sample in a study of blood T cell repertoires in COVID-19. Measured with immunoSEQ multiplex PCR; TCRdb has only the in-frame clones, and not every one. This sample has some 200,000 clones; 87% occur once, and the top ten carry about a fifth. The sequenced sample consisted of peripheral blood. These receptors originate from a man aged 55-75 years with active or convalescent COVID-19. Both conserved end residues are part of each CDR3. The order of the fields is D gene, V gene, CDR3 length, clone size, J gene, CDR3 DNA, CDR3 protein. The D gene is left open where the match is weak. Size is stated for part of the rows, as once, few or many counts, or as a class when the clone is expanded.

>TRBD1|TRBV24-1|15|NA|TRBJ2-5
TGTGCCACCAGTGAATCAGGGACAGGGAAAGAGACCCAGTACTTC
CATSESGTGKETQYF
>TRBD1|TRBV27|15|NA|TRBJ1-2
TGTGCCAGCAGTCAATACCCGACAGGGGGCTTGGGCTACACCTTC
CASSQYPTGGLGYTF
>NA|TRBV5-1|15|NA|TRBJ1-6
TGCGCCAGCACCGTGAGGGGGGGTGGTAATTCACCCCTCCACTTT
CASTVRGGGNSPLHF
>TRBD1|TRBV19|16|NA|TRBJ1-2
TGTGCCAGTAGTATAGATCGGGGGACAGGGTTCTATGGCTACACCTTC
CASSIDRGTGFYGYTF
>NA|TRBV20-1|13|NA|TRBJ1-2
TGCAGTGCTAGTATAGACAACGTATATGGCTACACCTTC
CSASIDNVYGYTF
>NA|TRBV21-1|20|NA|TRBJ1-5
TGTGCCAGCAGCAAAGAGGTTGGGCAGCCGCCTGATTATAGCAATCAGCCCCAGCATTTT
CASSKEVGQPPDYSNQPQHF
>NA|TRBV27|15|NA|TRBJ2-1
TGTGCCAGCAGTTATAGGACTCTAGGTACCAATGAGCAGTTCTTC
CASSYRTLGTNEQFF
>NA|TRBV12-3/TRBV12-4|13|NA|TRBJ2-2
TGTGCCAGCAGTTTACCGGGAATCGGGGAGCTGTTTTTT
CASSLPGIGELFF
>TRBD1|TRBV4-1|16|NA|TRBJ1-6
TGCGCCAGCAGCCCGAGGACAGGGGGAGGCTATTCACCCCTCCACTTT
CASSPRTGGGYSPLHF
>TRBD2|TRBV6-1|15|NA|TRBJ2-5
TGTGCCAGCAGTGACCCATGGGGGGGTAAGGAGACCCAGTACTTC
CASSDPWGGKETQYF
>TRBD1|TRBV4-1|14|NA|TRBJ1-1
TGCGCCAGCAGCCAAGGACAGGGGCCCACTGAAGCTTTCTTT
CASSQGQGPTEAFF
>NA|TRBV19|16|NA|TRBJ2-3
TGTGCCAGTAGTATCTCCGGCCGGAGGGGCACAGATACGCAGTATTTT
CASSISGRRGTDTQYF
>TRBD1|TRBV15|15|NA|TRBJ2-4
TGTGCCACCAGCAGGGGACAGTTAGCCAAAAACATTCAGTACTTC
CATSRGQLAKNIQYF
>TRBD2|TRBV9|16|NA|TRBJ2-3
TGTGCCAGCAGCGTAGCTCTGGGGGGGAGCACAGATACGCAGTATTTT
CASSVALGGSTDTQYF
>NA|TRBV5-6|13|NA|TRBJ2-2
TGTGCCAGCAAAGAGCGGAACACCGGGGAGCTGTTTTTT
CASKERNTGELFF
>TRBD2|TRBV5-1|15|NA|TRBJ2-5
TGCGCCAGCAGCTTGGGGCTAGCGGACGCCGCGACCCAGTACTTC
CASSLGLADAATQYF
>NA|TRBV7-3|18|once|TRBJ2-3
TGTGCCAGCAGGTCCGGGCGGGGCAGGGCAATGGGCGCAGATACGCAGTATTTT
CASRSGRGRAMGADTQYF
>TRBD1|TRBV5-1|14|NA|TRBJ2-1
TGCGCCAGCAGCCCGGGACAGAGCTACAATGAGCAGTTCTTC
CASSPGQSYNEQFF
>NA|TRBV11-2|15|NA|TRBJ1-1
TGTGCCAGCAGCTTAGTAAACCGGGTTGGGACTGAAGCTTTCTTT
CASSLVNRVGTEAFF
>TRBD2|TRBV20-1|15|NA|TRBJ2-1
TGCAGTGCTAGTCCCGCGGGGGGGGAAATCAATGAGCAGTTCTTC
CSASPAGGEINEQFF
>TRBD1|TRBV2|16|NA|TRBJ1-5
TGTGCCAGCAGTGAAGTCCCAGGGGGCCTCAATCAGCCCCAGCATTTT
CASSEVPGGLNQPQHF
>NA|TRBV27|15|NA|TRBJ2-2
TGTGCCAGCAAAACTCGGGGGACGAACACCGGGGAGCTGTTTTTT
CASKTRGTNTGELFF
>TRBD2|TRBV5-1|17|NA|TRBJ2-3
TGCGCCAGCAGCTCCTCAGGACTAGCTGCCCTAACAGATACGCAGTATTTT
CASSSSGLAALTDTQYF
>NA|TRBV6-5|13|NA|TRBJ2-1
TGTGCCAGCAGTTACAGGCGGGGCTATGAGCAGTTCTTC
CASSYRRGYEQFF
>NA|TRBV3-1/TRBV3-2|15|NA|TRBJ2-5
TGTGCCAGCAGCCAAGATCGGACACCGAGCCAGACCCAGTACTTC
CASSQDRTPSQTQYF
>NA|TRBV30|14|NA|TRBJ1-1
TGTGCCTGGAGTGTACTCGGGGTGGGGACTGAAGCTTTCTTT
CAWSVLGVGTEAFF
>TRBD2|TRBV4-1|15|NA|TRBJ2-1
TGCGCCAGCAGCCCAAGACTAGCGGGGCTGGATGAGCAGTTCTTC
CASSPRLAGLDEQFF
>NA|TRBV18|14|NA|TRBJ1-1
TGTGCCAGCTCGAAACTCGACAAGAACACTGAAGCTTTCTTT
CASSKLDKNTEAFF
>NA|TRBV6-5|12|few|TRBJ1-2
TGTGCCAGCATGTCCGCTACGGGGGGCTACACCTTC
CASMSATGGYTF
>NA|TRBV2|14|once|TRBJ2-3
TGTGCCAGCCGGCACTACCTGAGCACAGATACGCAGTATTTT
CASRHYLSTDTQYF
>NA|TRBV29-1|13|NA|TRBJ1-6
TGCAGCGTTCGGCAGGAATATAATTCACCCCTCCACTTT
CSVRQEYNSPLHF
>NA|TRBV5-1|16|NA|TRBJ2-5
TGCGCCAGCAGCCTAAGCCTAGCCCAGCGAGGAGAGACCCAGTACTTC
CASSLSLAQRGETQYF
>NA|TRBV4-1|15|NA|TRBJ1-4
TGCGCCAGCAGCCAAGATCGGACCAGGGGTGAAAAACTGTTTTTT
CASSQDRTRGEKLFF
>TRBD1|TRBV5-4|15|NA|TRBJ2-7
TGTGCCAGCAGCTTGGTACAGGGGGCGGTCGGCGAGCAGTACTTC
CASSLVQGAVGEQYF
>NA|TRBV18|13|few|TRBJ1-1
TGTGCCAGCTCACCCAACCGGGACACTGAAGCTTTCTTT
CASSPNRDTEAFF
>NA|TRBV15|15|NA|TRBJ1-4
TGTGCCACCAGCAGAGAACGGGGATTAAATGAAAAACTGTTTTTT
CATSRERGLNEKLFF
>NA|TRBV7-9|13|NA|TRBJ1-2
TGTGCCAGCAGCCCATATCAGGGAAACGGCTACACCTTC
CASSPYQGNGYTF
>TRBD2|TRBV9|17|NA|TRBJ2-3
TGTGCCAGCAGCGTAGGAGCGGGGGGGCTTGGCACAGATACGCAGTATTTT
CASSVGAGGLGTDTQYF
>NA|TRBV7-8|17|NA|TRBJ1-5
TGTGCCAGCAGCCCCGGGACAACTCTTTATAGCAATCAGCCCCAGCATTTT
CASSPGTTLYSNQPQHF
>NA|TRBV21-1|14|NA|TRBJ1-5
TGTGCCAGCAGCCCAGGGGGCAGAAATCAGCCCCAGCATTTT
CASSPGGRNQPQHF
>NA|TRBV2|12|NA|TRBJ1-1
TGTGCCAGCGATACGACAGGCATGCGTGCTTTCTTT
CASDTTGMRAFF
>NA|TRBV12-3/TRBV12-4|13|NA|TRBJ1-2
TGTGCCAGCACCTTCGGAGGCAGCTATGGCTACACCTTC
CASTFGGSYGYTF
>TRBD1|TRBV3-1/TRBV3-2|15|NA|TRBJ2-7
TGTGCCAGCAGCCAGGGATGGGACAGGAGGGGCGAGCAGTACTTC
CASSQGWDRRGEQYF
>NA|TRBV19|13|NA|TRBJ1-1
TGTGCCAGTAGTCCCCGGACAGACACTGAAGCTTTCTTT
CASSPRTDTEAFF
>TRBD1|TRBV19|15|few|TRBJ1-5
TGTGCCAGTAGTATAGACAGGGGGGGCAATCAGCCCCAGCATTTT
CASSIDRGGNQPQHF
>TRBD1|TRBV9|15|NA|TRBJ1-3
TGTGCCAGCAGCGAGAGGACAGGGAGGAAAAACACCATATATTTT
CASSERTGRKNTIYF
>NA|TRBV18|14|NA|TRBJ2-7
TGTGCCAGCTCACCACCGAACAGCCTTTACGAGCAGTACTTC
CASSPPNSLYEQYF
>NA|TRBV7-2|12|NA|TRBJ2-1
TGTGCCAGCAGCCACCCTAGGAATGAGCAGTTCTTC
CASSHPRNEQFF
>TRBD1|TRBV28|17|NA|TRBJ1-6
TGTGCCAGCAGACCAAGACAGGGTGGATCCTATAATTCACCCCTCCACTTT
CASRPRQGGSYNSPLHF
>NA|TRBV15|16|NA|TRBJ1-4
TGTGCCACCAGCCCCCAGGGGCGTTTGTCTAATGAAAAACTGTTTTTT
CATSPQGRLSNEKLFF
>NA|TRBV28|14|NA|TRBJ1-6
TGTGCCAGCAGTCCGTACGGCTATAATTCACCCCTCCACTTT
CASSPYGYNSPLHF